These 10 T cell receptor beta chains were sequenced from one sample in a study of shared clonotypes between healthy human individuals. Assay used: immunoSEQ multiplex PCR; TCRdb lists only in-frame clones, some missing. The top ten clones hold 0.36% of a sample with 2 million to 3 million clones, over 85% of them seen once. The sequencing sample was made of naive CD4+ T cells from PBMCs. Described subset: CD45RA+ positively selected. All receptors come from a man aged 18 to 29 in good health. Some clones in this sample may be carry-over from other donors' samples.

J is TRBJ2-7 and V is TRBV6-5; 12 positions agree with TRBD2. Germline V gene lookup returns CDR1 MNHEY and CDR2 SVGAGI. This CDR3 region has 13 residues. V gave up 6 bases and J gave up 6 bases; unmatched junction bases: 3. CDR3 sequence reads: CASRASGRAEQYF. In nucleotides, the CDR3 is TGTGCCAGCAGGGCTAGCGGGAGGGCCGAGCAGTACTTC.

This clone was recorded once. V is TRBV5-1 and J is TRBJ2-7, with 9 positions matching TRBD2. The V gene's germline CDR1 is SGHRS and CDR2 YFSETQ. CDR3 length: 14 residues. Unmatched junction bases numbered 2, after V lost 2 bases and J lost 2 bases. In nucleotides, the CDR3 is TGCGCCAGCAGCTTCGGACTAGCGACCTACGAGCAGTACTTC. This gives the protein CASSFGLATYEQYF.

The rearrangement links TRBV2 to TRBJ2-7, with D uncertain. Trimming pared 8 bases from V and 6 bases from J, leaving 8 bases between. Per germline, CDR1 SNHLY and CDR2 FYNNEI. The CDR3 is made up of 10 amino acids. The CDR3 region has the DNA TGTGCCAGCTCATACTTCGAGCAGTACTTC. Protein: CASSYFEQYF.

The chain joins TRBV5-4 to TRBJ2-3; maybe TRBD2 (5 bases). This CDR3 contains 13 residues. The V end lost 0 bases, the J end lost 5 bases, and 7 bases lay between the germline ends. Germline V gene sequence: CDR1 SGHNT, CDR2 YYREEE (reference sequence). CDR3 in DNA: TGTGCCAGCAGCTTGGTGAGGGAAGATACGCAGTATTTT. It yields the protein CASSLVREDTQYF.

The chain carries TRBV2 and TRBJ2-7; D is unresolved. The CDR3 contains 12 residues. The germline V and J ends were trimmed by 3 bases and 3 bases, with 6 bases remaining between them. The V gene's germline CDR1 is SNHLY and CDR2 FYNNEI. Here the CDR3 DNA reads TGTGCCAGCAGTGAGACGTTCTACGAGCAGTACTTC. It translates to CASSETFYEQYF.

The chain links TRBV11-3 to TRBJ2-1; 8 positions match TRBD2. V lost 5 bases and J lost 6; bases outside the gene matches: 15. The length of the CDR3 is 17 residues. Germline-derived CDR1 and CDR2 are SGHNT and YENEEA. CDR3 sequence: CASSARPGGLPTNEQFF. Here the CDR3 DNA reads TGTGCCAGCAGCGCCCGTCCGGGAGGGCTCCCAACCAATGAGCAGTTCTTC.

V gene TRBV10-2 combines with J gene TRBJ2-7; D gene ambiguous. Trimming stripped 10 bases from V and 2 bases from J, with 18 bases between. The CDR3 spans 14 residues. Germline V gives CDR1 WSHSY, CDR2 SAAADI. The CDR3 coding sequence is TGCGCCACCCTTCCCCGGCCGCGGCCCTACGAGCAGTACTTC. Protein: CATLPRPRPYEQYF.

V is TRBV18 and J is TRBJ2-7; D is perhaps TRBD1 (5 bases). Germline CDR1 reads KGHSH; CDR2 reads LQKENI. CDR3 length: 12 residues. Between the trimmed V and J ends, which lost 3 bases and 3 bases, there was a span of 6 bases. The chain's CDR3 is CASSPDNYEQYF. CDR3 sequence (DNA): TGTGCCAGCTCACCGGACAACTACGAGCAGTACTTC.

The genes are TRBV4-2 and TRBJ2-6; D unclear. The CDR3 spans 17 residues. The V end lost 1 base, the J end lost 0 bases, and 10 bases lay between the germline ends. Germline V gives CDR1 LGHNA, CDR2 YNFKEQ. The CDR3 DNA reads as TGTGCCAGCAGCCAAGTATCGGTAAACTCTGGGGCCAACGTCCTGACTTTC. Its translation: CASSQVSVNSGANVLTF.

The rearrangement joins TRBV7-2 to TRBJ2-7; TRBD2 agrees at 11 bases. The CDR3 covers 14 residues. Per the germline V gene, CDR1 is SGHTA and CDR2 is FQGNSA. The J segment lost 7 bases and the V segment lost 6 bases, leaving 8 bases of the junction unmatched. Written as DNA, the CDR3 is TGTGCCAGCAGGAGGATAGCGGGAGGGCGGGAGCAGTACTTC. The encoded protein is CASRRIAGGREQYF.